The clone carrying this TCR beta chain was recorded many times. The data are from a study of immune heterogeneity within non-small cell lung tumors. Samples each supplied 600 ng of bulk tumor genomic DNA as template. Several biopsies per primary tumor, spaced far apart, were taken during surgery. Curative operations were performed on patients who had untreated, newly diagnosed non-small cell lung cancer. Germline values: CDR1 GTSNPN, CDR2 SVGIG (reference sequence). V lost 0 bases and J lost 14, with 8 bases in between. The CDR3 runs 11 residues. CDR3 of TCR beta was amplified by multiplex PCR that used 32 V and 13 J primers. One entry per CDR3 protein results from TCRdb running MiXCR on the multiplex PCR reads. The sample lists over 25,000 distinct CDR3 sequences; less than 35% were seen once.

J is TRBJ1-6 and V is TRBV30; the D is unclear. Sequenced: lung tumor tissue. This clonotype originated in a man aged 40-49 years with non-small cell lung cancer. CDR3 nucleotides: TGTGCCTGGAGTGTAATCAGTACCCTCCACTTT. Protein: CAWSVISTLHF. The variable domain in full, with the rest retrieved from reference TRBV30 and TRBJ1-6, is SQTIHQWPATLVQPVGSPLSLECTVEGTSNPNLYWYRQAAGRGLQLLFYSVGIGQISSEVPQNLSASRPQDRQFILSSKKLLLSDSGFYLCAWSVISTLHFGNGTRLTVT.